The 30 T cell receptor beta chains given below trace back to one sample, sequenced in a study of shared clonotypes between healthy human individuals. Assay used: immunoSEQ multiplex PCR; TCRdb lists only in-frame clones, some missing. The sample lists 2,500,000 or so clones, roughly 93% occurring once. Sequencing was done on a sample of naive CD4+ T cells from PBMCs. Noted subset: CD45RA+ positively selected. The receptor source for this set is a man in his late teens or twenties in good health. Some clones in this sample may be carry-over from other donors' samples.

The genes are TRBV30 and TRBJ2-7, with TRBD2 identical over 8 bases. The CDR3 is 15 residues long. With V trimmed by 0 bases and J by 6 bases, 10 bases remained unmatched. CDR1 is GTSNPN and CDR2 is SVGIG in the germline V gene (reference sequence). As DNA, the CDR3 is TGTGCCTGGAGTGTAGTGGTCGGGAGCGGGAGCGAGCAGTACTTC. Protein: CAWSVVVGSGSEQYF.

The gene calls are TRBV1 and TRBJ2-5; TRBD2 is taken as the D call from the table, unchecked against the DNA. TRBV1 counts as a pseudogene. CDR3 length: 17 residues. The CDR3: CTSSRGGWRETQETQYF. CDR3 in DNA: TGCACCAGCAGCCGGGGGGGGTGGCGGGAAACCCAAGAGACCCAGTACTTC.

This clone appeared a single time. The genes are TRBV5-1 and TRBJ2-3; D remains unclear. There are 14 residues in the CDR3. The V gene lost 4 bases and the J gene lost 3 bases, with 12 bases spanning the gap. Germline values: CDR1 SGHRS, CDR2 YFSETQ. CDR3 nucleotides: TGCGCCAGCAGCCCTAACCGGCCAACAGATACGCAGTATTTT. It codes for CASSPNRPTDTQYF.

The CDR3 nucleotides are TGCGCCAGCAGCTTAGGGGGGGCCGTCTCCTACAATGAGCAGTTCTTC. This translates into CASSLGGAVSYNEQFF. This rearrangement joins TRBV5-1 to TRBJ2-1; D is perhaps TRBD2 (7 bases). V dropped 2 bases and J dropped 0 bases, with 12 bases sitting between them. The CDR3 is 16 residues long. Germline-derived CDR1 and CDR2 are SGHRS and YFSETQ.

This chain joins TRBV10-3 and TRBJ2-5; 7 bases are a match to TRBD2. With 0 bases clipped from V and 9 bases from J, the junction kept 1 base outside the gene matches. The CDR3 sequence is 12 residues long. Germline V CDR1 and CDR2: ENHRY, SYGVKD. In nucleotides, the CDR3 is TGTGCCATCAGTGAGTCGGGGGGGTCCCAGTACTTC. Amino acid sequence: CAISESGGSQYF.

V usage is TRBV7-3 and J usage is TRBJ1-1; 8 bases are a match to TRBD1. Trimming removed 1 base from V and 1 base from J; junction bases left unmatched: 5. CDR1 is SGHTA and CDR2 is FQGTGA in the germline V gene. The CDR3 extends over 16 amino acids. CDR3 sequence reads: CASSLMGGQANTEAFF. The CDR3 DNA follows: TGTGCCAGCAGCTTAATGGGGGGACAGGCGAACACTGAAGCTTTCTTT.

CDR3 nucleotide sequence: TGTGCCAGCAGTTCCATAGGGACTAGCGGGGCGTACGAGCAGTACTTC. The encoded protein is CASSSIGTSGAYEQYF. The gene calls are TRBV28 and TRBJ2-7; 13 bases fit TRBD2. The trim removed 4 bases at V and 4 bases at J, leaving 7 bases unmatched. The CDR3 is made up of 16 amino acids. Germline V gives CDR1 MDHEN, CDR2 SYDVKM. Together with reference TRBV28 and TRBJ2-7, the CDR3 gives the full variable domain: DVKVTQSSRYLVKRTGEKVFLECVQDMDHENMFWYRQDPGLGLRLIYFSYDVKMKEKGDIPEGYSVSREKKERFSLILESASTNQTSMYLCASSSIGTSGAYEQYFGPGTRLTVT.

V gene TRBV6-6 combines with J gene TRBJ1-1, with TRBD1 matching over 9 bases. Per germline, CDR1 MNHNY and CDR2 SVGAGI (reference sequence). The V segment lost 5 bases and the J segment 5 bases; nucleotides outside the gene matches: 6. This CDR3 contains 14 residues. The CDR3 DNA sequence: TGTGCCAGCAGTGGAGGGACAGGGTGGACTGAAGCTTTCTTT. It is translated as CASSGGTGWTEAFF.

The gene calls are TRBV6-1 and TRBJ1-6, with D possibly matching TRBD1 (5 bases). CDR3 length: 19 amino acids. CDR1 is MNHNS, CDR2 SASEGT, per germline. Trimming stripped 4 bases from V and 0 bases from J, with 19 bases between. The CDR3, as DNA: TGTGCCAGCAGTGGAACAGCGTCCAGGGCTACCTCCTATAATTCACCCCTCCACTTT. Protein sequence: CASSGTASRATSYNSPLHF.

This chain uses TRBV5-1 with TRBJ2-3, with D unresolved. The CDR3 is made up of 14 amino acids. Germline V gene lookup returns CDR1 SGHRS and CDR2 YFSETQ. Trimming removed 5 bases from V and 2 bases from J, with 12 bases in between. CDR3 loop: CASSPPALTDTQYF. CDR3 coding DNA: TGCGCCAGCAGTCCCCCGGCCCTCACAGATACGCAGTATTTT.

As to this clone: The sample contains more than one DNA sequence encoding this CDR3. The chain links TRBV2 to TRBJ2-4; D might be TRBD2 (6 bases). V was pared by 3 bases and J by 1 base, with 7 bases between. Germline V gene lookup returns CDR1 SNHLY and CDR2 FYNNEI. CDR3 size: 14 residues. The CDR3 spells CASSEGGAKNIQYF. The CDR3 coding sequence is TGTGCCAGCAGTGAGGGGGGTGCCAAAAACATTCAGTACTTC.

The chain couples TRBV18 to TRBJ2-7; tentative D call: TRBD2 (6 bases). Germline CDR1 and CDR2: KGHSH and LQKENI. The CDR3 runs to 14 residues. The ends were cut back, 2 bases at V and 3 bases at J, with 11 bases in the middle. CDR3 DNA sequence: TGTGCCAGCTCACCATCTTTGCGGGGCTACGAGCAGTACTTC. As protein: CASSPSLRGYEQYF.

The chain employs TRBV7-8 and TRBJ1-3, with 7 bases lining up with TRBD1. The J segment lost 4 bases and the V segment lost 1 base, leaving 10 bases of the junction unmatched. This CDR3 has 17 amino acids. Germline V gene sequence: CDR1 SGHVS, CDR2 FQNEAQ. The chain's CDR3 is CASSLVTGDYTGNTIYF. As DNA, the CDR3 is TGTGCCAGCAGCTTAGTTACAGGGGATTATACGGGAAACACCATATATTTT. The whole variable domain, filled in from reference TRBV7-8 and TRBJ1-3, reads GAGVSQSPRYKVAKRGQDVALRCDPISGHVSLFWYQQALGQGPEFLTYFQNEAQLDKSGLPSDRFFAERPEGSVSTLKIQRTQQEDSAVYLCASSLVTGDYTGNTIYFGEGSWLTVV.

The V gene is TRBV11-2, the J gene TRBJ1-3; no clear D. This CDR3 contains 15 residues. Germline V gives CDR1 SGHAT, CDR2 FQNNGV. V was clipped by 3 bases and J by 2 bases, with 11 bases between them. In DNA, the CDR3 is TGTGCCAGCAGCTTTAGCGACGGGACTGGAAACACCATATATTTT. Amino acids: CASSFSDGTGNTIYF.

The V gene is TRBV28, the J gene TRBJ2-3; D tentatively reads TRBD1 or TRBD2 (7 bases each). V was cut by 7 bases and J by 3 bases, with 14 bases left in between. Germline V gives CDR1 MDHEN, CDR2 SYDVKM. The CDR3 extends over 14 amino acids. The CDR3 DNA sequence: TGTGCCAGCACCAGGGGGGGGTTGACAGATACGCAGTATTTT. This translates into CASTRGGLTDTQYF.

The chain uses TRBV19 and TRBJ1-2; TRBD1 aligns across 8 bases. This CDR3 is 13 amino acids long. V gave up 9 bases and J gave up 5 bases; unmatched junction bases: 8. Per germline, CDR1 LNHDA and CDR2 SQIVND (reference sequence). The CDR3 spells CASNPDRGYGYTF. DNA of the CDR3: TGTGCCAGCAACCCCGACAGGGGTTATGGCTACACCTTC.

As regards this clone: The sample holds other DNA sequences that translate to the same CDR3. This chain's CDR3 is CASSAAGLAGYNEQFF. In DNA form, the CDR3 reads TGTGCCAGCAGCGCGGCCGGGCTAGCGGGATATAATGAGCAGTTCTTC. This chain joins TRBV5-4 and TRBJ2-1; 9 nucleotides match TRBD2. The CDR3 has 16 residues. The V gene end was trimmed by 4 bases and the J gene end by 7 bases; junction bases not matched to a gene: 12. Germline CDR1 reads SGHNT; CDR2 reads YYREEE (reference sequence).

The DNA for the CDR3 is TGTGCCAGCAGCTTAGGGAGTTTAATCCTCCTATACGAGCAGTACTTC. Its translation is CASSLGSLILLYEQYF. The J gene is TRBJ2-7, the V gene TRBV7-8; D is uncertain. V was pared by 1 base and J by 4 bases, with 17 bases between. This CDR3 region has 16 residues. Germline V gives CDR1 SGHVS, CDR2 FQNEAQ.

CDR3 sequence reads: CASPSGAGVYEQYF. The CDR3 DNA is TGCGCCAGCCCGTCAGGGGCAGGAGTCTACGAGCAGTACTTC. The rearrangement links TRBV10-1 to TRBJ2-7; D might be TRBD1 (6 bases). The V end lost 8 bases, the J end lost 3 bases, and 17 bases lay between the germline ends. The CDR3 is 14 residues long. The germline CDR1 and CDR2 sequences are WNHNN and SYGVQD (reference sequence).

The chain carries TRBV14 and TRBJ2-2; D unclear. V lost 1 base and J 5 bases, leaving 11 bases between the germline ends. The CDR3 length is 15 residues. In germline, CDR1 is SGHDN, CDR2 FVKESK. The CDR3 bases are TGTGCCAGCAGCCAAGTAAAAGGAGCAACCGGGGAGCTGTTTTTT. This translates into CASSQVKGATGELFF.

For this clone: This sample also contains other DNA sequences that code for the same CDR3. The genes are TRBV7-9 and TRBJ1-3; D ambiguous. This CDR3 has 12 amino acids. Germline CDR1 reads SEHNR; CDR2 reads FQNEAQ (reference sequence). V lost 1 base and J lost 4, with 2 bases in between. The CDR3 DNA follows: TGTGCCAGCAGCTTAGGAGGAAACACCATATATTTT. This gives the protein CASSLGGNTIYF.

This clone was seen just once. The chain carries TRBV6-1 and TRBJ1-4; possible D gene TRBD1, 5 bases. Between the trimmed V and J ends, which lost 5 bases and 6 bases, there was a span of 10 bases. The CDR3 consists of 13 residues. Germline V gives CDR1 MNHNS, CDR2 SASEGT. The CDR3, as DNA: TGTGCCAGCAGTCCCGGGACCCATGAAAAACTGTTTTTT. Translated, it gives CASSPGTHEKLFF.

CDR3 region: CASSVGRISGANVLTF. In DNA form, the CDR3 reads TGTGCCAGCAGTGTGGGACGGATCTCTGGGGCCAACGTCCTGACTTTC. This chain links TRBV2 with TRBJ2-6, with D possibly being TRBD1 or TRBD2 (5 bases each). This CDR3 is built from 16 residues. Trimming took off 4 bases at V and 0 bases at J, with 10 bases between the two ends. Looked up from germline, CDR1 is SNHLY and CDR2 is FYNNEI.

A note on this clone: Other DNA sequences in this sample translate to the same CDR3. V gene TRBV7-2 combines with J gene TRBJ2-7; D call uncertain. Germline CDR1 reads SGHTA; CDR2 reads FQGNSA. The ends were cut back, 5 bases at V and 4 bases at J, with 9 bases in the middle. CDR3 length: 12 residues. The CDR3 here is CASSLLGYEQYF. CDR3 bases: TGTGCCAGCAGCCTGCTAGGGTACGAGCAGTACTTC.

The chain couples TRBV30 to TRBJ2-3; 7 bases fit TRBD2. Unmatched junction bases numbered 8, after V lost 3 bases and J lost 5 bases. The CDR3 is made up of 14 amino acids. The germline CDR1 and CDR2 sequences are GTSNPN and SVGIG (reference sequence). The chain's CDR3 is CAWRMAAGEDTQYF. The CDR3 nucleotides are TGTGCCTGGAGAATGGCGGCGGGGGAAGATACGCAGTATTTT.

This chain links TRBV4-3 with TRBJ2-1, with 10 bases that match TRBD2. With 0 bases clipped from V and 8 bases from J, the junction kept 10 bases outside the gene matches. The CDR3 spans 17 residues. Looked up from germline, CDR1 is LGHNA and CDR2 is YSLEER. In DNA, the CDR3 is TGCGCCAGCAGCCAAGATCGCCTAGCGGGAGTCCAGGATGAGCAGTTCTTC. Translated, it gives CASSQDRLAGVQDEQFF.

The chain carries TRBV15 and TRBJ2-3; TRBD2 is a possible D gene (7 bases). From germline, CDR1 is LNHNV and CDR2 YYDKDF (reference sequence). The germline V and J ends were trimmed by 0 bases and 4 bases, with 17 bases remaining between them. The CDR3 loop spans 17 amino acids. The DNA of the CDR3 is TGTGCCACCAGCAGAGATCTGGCGGGAGAGGGGGCAGATACGCAGTATTTT. This codes for CATSRDLAGEGADTQYF.

This rearrangement joins TRBV4-3 to TRBJ2-3; D is perhaps TRBD2 (5 bases). Looked up from germline, CDR1 is LGHNA and CDR2 is YSLEER. The CDR3 is made up of 16 amino acids. The ends were cut back, 0 bases at V and 2 bases at J, with 12 bases in the middle. CDR3 protein: CASSQDRAGLTDTQYF. CDR3 nucleotide sequence: TGCGCCAGCAGCCAAGATCGGGCGGGTCTCACAGATACGCAGTATTTT.

This chain connects TRBV6-5 to TRBJ1-2; 7 bases line up with TRBD1. Per germline, CDR1 MNHEY and CDR2 SVGAGI. The ends lost 5 bases at V and 2 bases at J; junction bases unmatched: 5. The CDR3 loop spans 14 amino acids. As DNA, the CDR3 is TGTGCCAGCAGTCACCGGGACAGCAACTATGGCTACACCTTC. It specifies CASSHRDSNYGYTF.

The chain employs TRBV18 and TRBJ2-1; a weak D match, TRBD2 (6 bases). The CDR3 totals 17 residues. Germline-derived CDR1 and CDR2 are KGHSH and LQKENI. The germline V and J ends were trimmed by 1 base and 2 bases, with 15 bases remaining between them. CDR3 sequence reads: CASSPRRASVTYNEQFF. The CDR3 DNA reads as TGTGCCAGCTCACCACGGCGAGCTAGCGTAACCTACAATGAGCAGTTCTTC.